This T cell receptor (beta chain) was identified in a study of blood T cell repertoires in COVID-19 (dated by TCRdb to about 2020). Concerning the study at large: Samples covering the acute and convalescent phases of COVID-19 were provided by collaborators in the United States, Italy and Spain. The prospective study material was composed of cDNA or gDNA derived from T cells, B-cell-depleted T cells, or PBMCs. The dataset comprised deeply sampled blood TCRbeta repertoires from subjects exposed to, actively infected with, or recovered from COVID-19. A freely available public database, intended as a resource for researchers studying the immune response to SARS-CoV-2, is where the repertoires were released. The samples were drawn from two sources: the first 160 participants of the ongoing ImmuneRACE study, and some 1,300 subjects contributed by 6 global collaborators. A de-identified subject ID, COVID-19 status, age in years and sex were almost always included in the sample metadata. Where available, HLA class I and class II types were obtained from metadata supplied by the sample provider rather than from assay-based typing.

TCRbeta CDR3 regions were amplified from genomic DNA by means of the immunoSEQ Assay, a bias-controlled multiplex PCR. As for the authors' bioinformatics: The number of nucleated cells in each sample was estimated by amplification of reference gene primers within the assay. To quantify the absolute abundance of each unique TCRbeta CDR3 rearrangement, sequence reads were collapsed and filtered. Productive Simpson clonality was computed per sample as the square root of Simpson's diversity index over productive rearrangements. TCRdb provides this immuneACCESS table in a form limited to in-frame rearrangements. Some clones are lacking; in checked studies, under half of them reflect an unresolved V gene, and why the rest are absent is not known. The V and J calls and clone size were taken over from that table, and D and trimming were inferred from the DNA. This sample is represented by 200,000 to 250,000 clones; around 84% of them were singletons. Of the sample, roughly 13% falls within the top ten clones.

Whole blood was collected in K2EDTA tubes by collaborating institutions according to the institutions' own protocols. For TCRbeta analysis, collaborators shipped samples as frozen whole blood, isolated PBMCs, or DNA extracted from either of those sample types. This clone was seen ten or more times. Its recognized antigen is unknown. Per-base quality was not reported, and no clone a single base away is much larger than it. What the study reported, not specific to this receptor: Clinical and demographic metadata were provided uncurated, with the amount varying by source and participant.

There are 14 amino acids in the CDR3, from cysteine to phenylalanine inclusive. The DNA shown is the 42-base CDR3, in frame from base 1. After removal of 0 bases from V and 7 bases from J, the junction retains 3 bases not matched to a gene. Via the germline V gene, CDR1 is MNHEY and CDR2 SVGAGI. The sequenced sample consisted of peripheral blood. Rearrangement joined TRBV6-5 to TRBJ2-1; TRBD2 lines up with 7 middle nucleotides. This sequence was found in a human donor in a cohort sampled during active COVID-19. The CDR3 region: CASSYSRRGNEQFF. The DNA sequence follows: TGTGCCAGCAGTTACTCGAGGCGGGGGAATGAGCAGTTCTTC.